Shown below are 22 T cell receptor beta chains from a single sample sequenced in a study of vaccination effects on CD4 cells after COVID-19. ViraFEST expansion of antigen-specific CD4+ T cells with viral peptide pools preceded sequencing. Following an approximately ten-day culture, CD4+ T cells were purified. Negative nucleocapsid antibody tests before and after vaccination confirmed no previous SARS-CoV-2 infection. Their antigens remain unidentified. The method was immunoSEQ multiplex PCR; TCRdb's version includes in-frame clones alone and lacks a portion of them. The sample consists of 70,000 or so clones, around 76% of them appearing once. The sequencing here drew on CD4+ T cells from PBMCs cultured with SARS-CoV-2 spike peptides, taken before COVID-19 vaccination. The receptor set was obtained from a human donor who received a COVID-19 vaccine.

V gene TRBV29-1 combines with J gene TRBJ1-2; tentative D call: TRBD1 (6 bases). The V end lost 5 bases, the J end lost 6 bases, and 16 bases lay between the germline ends. The CDR3 covers 13 residues. The germline V gene encodes CDR1 SQVTM and CDR2 ANQGSEA. Here the CDR3 reads CSVKNDRTDGYTF. The CDR3 nucleotides are TGCAGCGTTAAAAACGATCGGACAGATGGCTACACCTTC.

The genes are TRBV19 and TRBJ1-1; perhaps TRBD1 as D (5 bases). Trimming took off 7 bases at V and 0 bases at J, with 15 bases between the two ends. CDR1 LNHDA and CDR2 SQIVND come from the germline V gene (reference sequence). There are 15 residues in the CDR3. The CDR3 region is CASKATGTLNTEAFF. The CDR3 DNA is TGTGCCAGTAAGGCTACCGGGACCTTGAACACTGAAGCTTTCTTT.

The genes are TRBV4-1 and TRBJ2-1; a weak D match, TRBD2 (5 bases). CDR3 length: 17 amino acids. Trimming removed 4 bases at V and 0 bases at J, with 16 bases between. CDR1 and CDR2 from the germline V gene are MGHRA and YSYEKL. The DNA for the CDR3 is TGCGCCAGCAGCCGCCTTGGACTGGGGTACTCCTACAATGAGCAGTTCTTC. It translates to CASSRLGLGYSYNEQFF.

The rearrangement uses TRBV24-1 and TRBJ2-1; D is uncertain. This CDR3 spans 11 amino acids. Germline CDR1 reads KGHDR; CDR2 reads SFDVKD. V lost 2 bases and J 13 bases, leaving 8 bases between the germline ends. The CDR3 nucleotides are TGTGCCACCAGTGATTACGCAGGACAGTTCTTC. This encodes CATSDYAGQFF.

The chain combines TRBV5-4 with TRBJ1-4; tentatively, D is TRBD1 (6 bases). This CDR3 is 14 amino acids long. Per the germline V gene, CDR1 is SGHNT and CDR2 is YYREEE (reference sequence). Between the trimmed V and J ends, which lost 4 bases and 6 bases, there was a span of 13 bases. The DNA for the CDR3 is TGTGCCAGCAGCACAGGGCAGTCACATGAAAAACTGTTTTTT. Protein sequence: CASSTGQSHEKLFF. Drawing the rest from reference TRBV5-4 and TRBJ1-4, the complete variable domain is ETGVTQSPTHLIKTRGQQVTLRCSSQSGHNTVSWYQQALGQGPQFIFQYYREEENGRGNFPPRFSGLQFPNYSSELNVNALELDDSALYLCASSTGQSHEKLFFGSGTQLSVL.

The chain carries TRBV2 and TRBJ1-4; 7 positions match TRBD1. In germline, CDR1 is SNHLY, CDR2 FYNNEI. The CDR3 length is 15 residues. V trimming: 0 bases; J trimming: 10 bases; junction bases outside the gene matches: 8. This CDR3 reads CASSEAQINRGKLFF. The CDR3 nucleotides read TGTGCCAGCAGTGAAGCGCAAATAAACAGGGGAAAACTGTTTTTT.

The chain links TRBV27 to TRBJ2-3; tentatively, D is TRBD1 or TRBD2 (7 bases each). Trimming left V 7 bases short and J 4 bases short, with 15 bases between. This CDR3 is built from 14 residues. Germline V gives CDR1 MNHEY, CDR2 SMNVEV (reference sequence). The CDR3 loop reads CASKAGGEADTQYF. As DNA, the CDR3 is TGTGCCAGCAAAGCAGGGGGGGAAGCAGATACGCAGTATTTT.

The rearrangement joins TRBV4-1 to TRBJ2-3, with 8 bases lining up with TRBD1. Germline values: CDR1 MGHRA, CDR2 YSYEKL. This CDR3 region has 17 residues. V shed 4 bases, J shed 4 bases, and the junction held 13 bases outside the gene matches. The chain's CDR3 is CASSLRRGDRGADTQYF. As DNA, the CDR3 is TGCGCCAGCAGCCTACGCAGGGGCGACAGGGGAGCAGATACGCAGTATTTT.

The chain recombines TRBV12-3 or TRBV12-4 with TRBJ1-2, with unresolved D. V gave up 1 base and J gave up 5 bases, with 5 bases separating them. The CDR3 covers 12 residues. CDR3 residues: CASSLEGYGYTF. The CDR3 DNA sequence: TGTGCCAGCAGTTTAGAGGGTTATGGCTACACCTTC.

The gene calls are TRBV7-2 and TRBJ2-5; 10 nucleotides agree with TRBD2. V dropped 2 bases and J dropped 5; count of bases not matched to a gene: 8. Looked up from germline, CDR1 is SGHTA and CDR2 is FQGNSA. CDR3 length equals 16 residues. The CDR3 DNA is TGTGCCAGCAGCTTAAATAGAGCGGGGGGGCTGGAGACCCAGTACTTC. Translation: CASSLNRAGGLETQYF.

The V call is TRBV5-1, the J call TRBJ2-3; 9 nucleotides align to TRBD2. V shed 0 bases and J 3 bases; nucleotides not matched to a gene: 8. CDR1 and CDR2 (germline): SGHRS, YFSETQ. CDR3 length equals 17 residues. CDR3 loop: CASSLAGGGGATDTQYF. The CDR3 DNA reads TGCGCCAGCAGCTTGGCCGGCGGCGGGGGGGCGACAGATACGCAGTATTTT.

This chain joins TRBV12-3 or TRBV12-4 and TRBJ2-7, with 7 bases identical to TRBD2. The CDR3 has 13 residues. V shed 1 base, J shed 3 bases, and the junction held 0 bases outside the gene matches. The CDR3 DNA reads as TGTGCCAGCAGTTTAGGGGGGGGCTACGAGCAGTACGTC. Translated, it gives CASSLGGGYEQYV.

V usage is TRBV29-1 and J usage is TRBJ1-1; 10 bases line up with TRBD1. The CDR3 runs 14 residues. V gave up 6 bases and J gave up 4 bases; unmatched junction bases: 8. Germline lookup yields CDR1 SQVTM and CDR2 ANQGSEA. The CDR3 nucleotides read TGCAGCGTCAGGGACAGGGGAGCGCTCACTGAAGCTTTCTTT. This codes for CSVRDRGALTEAFF.

The chain combines TRBV10-2 with TRBJ2-1; D is unresolved. The V gene's germline CDR1 is WSHSY and CDR2 SAAADI. V shed 8 bases and J shed 8 bases, with 13 bases lying between them. This CDR3 contains 12 residues. The CDR3 DNA reads as TGCGCCAGCGCCCTCCCAGGCTATGAGCAGTTCTTC. Translated, it gives CASALPGYEQFF.

This rearrangement joins TRBV9 to TRBJ1-1, with 7 bases that match TRBD1. This CDR3 is built from 14 residues. The V gene end was trimmed by 4 bases and the J gene end by 4 bases; junction bases not matched to a gene: 7. Germline CDR1 SGDLS, CDR2 YYNGEE. CDR3 sequence (DNA): TGTGCCAGCAGCCCGAGACCAGGGGGCACTGAAGCTTTCTTT. This sequence encodes CASSPRPGGTEAFF.

J is TRBJ2-1 and V is TRBV18; the D gene could be TRBD1 or TRBD2 (5 bases each). The germline CDR1 and CDR2 sequences are KGHSH and LQKENI. The CDR3 length is 15 residues. Trimming removed 3 bases from V and 4 bases from J, with 13 bases in between. The CDR3 bases are TGTGCCAGCTCACCGTTGGGGGTAAAGTACAATGAGCAGTTCTTC. It codes for CASSPLGVKYNEQFF.

The chain is built from TRBV4-2 and TRBJ2-7, with D possibly TRBD2 on 5 matching bases. V lost 1 base to trimming and J lost 4 bases, with 11 bases between them. The CDR3 consists of 14 residues. From germline, CDR1 is LGHNA and CDR2 YNFKEQ. CDR3: CASSQVGGGYEQYV. In DNA form, the CDR3 reads TGTGCCAGCAGCCAAGTAGGAGGAGGTTACGAGCAGTACGTC.

The genes are TRBV4-1 and TRBJ2-7; the D gene could be TRBD1 or TRBD2 (6 bases each). Trimming stripped 4 bases from V and 2 bases from J, with 15 bases between. Germline V CDR1 and CDR2: MGHRA, YSYEKL. The CDR3 contains 15 residues. As DNA, the CDR3 is TGCGCCAGCAGCCTACTACAGGGAGGCCCCTACGAGCAGTACGTC. Translation gives CASSLLQGGPYEQYV.

This sequence joins TRBV19 and TRBJ1-4, with TRBD1 as a possible D gene (6 bases). The V and J ends lost 7 bases and 5 bases respectively, with 11 bases between them. There are 13 residues in the CDR3. The germline V gene has CDR1 LNHDA and CDR2 SQIVND (reference sequence). This CDR3 is CASNGQQNEKLFF. Here the CDR3 DNA reads TGTGCCAGTAATGGACAGCAAAATGAAAAACTGTTTTTT.

The chain joins TRBV5-1 to TRBJ1-2, with 8 nucleotides matching TRBD1. This CDR3 comprises 14 residues. The J segment lost 5 bases and the V segment lost 4 bases, leaving 7 bases of the junction unmatched. Germline loops: CDR1 SGHRS, CDR2 YFSETQ. The CDR3 DNA follows: TGCGCCAGCAGCGCCGACAGGGGCCAATATGGCTACACCTTC. This sequence encodes CASSADRGQYGYTF. The full variable domain, with the rest looked up from reference TRBV5-1 and TRBJ1-2, is KAGVTQTPRYLIKTRGQQVTLSCSPISGHRSVSWYQQTPGQGLQFLFEYFSETQRNKGNFPGRFSGRQFSNSRSEMNVSTLELGDSALYLCASSADRGQYGYTFGSGTRLTVV.

The chain carries TRBV7-2 and TRBJ1-2; no firm D call. This CDR3 region has 15 residues. V gave up 5 bases and J gave up 0 bases, with 13 bases separating them. Germline CDR1 reads SGHTA; CDR2 reads FQGNSA. The CDR3 here is CASSPRTAANYGYTF. The CDR3 coding sequence is TGTGCCAGCAGCCCGAGGACCGCTGCTAACTATGGCTACACCTTC.

V usage is TRBV19 and J usage is TRBJ1-5; unclear D gene. Germline lookup yields CDR1 LNHDA and CDR2 SQIVND (reference sequence). V dropped 0 bases and J dropped 4 bases, with 10 bases sitting between them. The CDR3 is made up of 15 amino acids. The CDR3 region has the DNA TGTGCCAGTAGTATAGATCGGGCAGAGAATCAGCCCCAGCATTTT. Its protein is CASSIDRAENQPQHF.